The rows below give T cell receptor beta chains drawn from one sample of a study of identical twins. Using its own MiXCR run on the 5' RACE reads, TCRdb lists one record per CDR3 protein. The data show 450,000 to 650,000 distinct CDR3 sequences, with around 9.6% seen just once and roughly 3% held by the top ten. Another study also made use of these data, one on yellow fever vaccine responses in identical twins.

Sequences were obtained from PBMCs. Receptor source: a woman aged 18-35 years in good health. The CDR3 runs from the conserved cysteine through the conserved F or W. Fields, in order: J gene, clone size, V gene, D gene, CDR3 DNA, CDR3 protein. D genes are given only for firm matches. Clone size is given for some rows only: seen once, a few or many times, or a class if the clone is expanded.

>TRBJ2-2|.|TRBV6-5|.
TGTGCCAGCAGTTCCTGGGGGAACACCGGGGAGCTGTTTTTT
CASSSWGNTGELFF
>TRBJ2-3|.|TRBV28|.
TGTGCCAGCAGGGGCCTCACTACTAGCACAGATACGCAGTATTTT
CASRGLTTSTDTQYF
>TRBJ2-1|many|TRBV10-3|.
TGTGCCATCTCGAAGGGGTCTATGGTGGATGAGCAGTTCTTC
CAISKGSMVDEQFF
>TRBJ2-7|.|TRBV18|TRBD2
TGTGCCAGCTCCTACAGCGGGGATAGCTCCTACGAGCAGTACTTC
CASSYSGDSSYEQYF
>TRBJ2-7|.|TRBV20-1|.
TGCAGTGCTAGGGGCAGGGGGGTCTACGAGCAGTACTTC
CSARGRGVYEQYF
>TRBJ2-1|.|TRBV4-1|.
TGCGCCAGCAGCCAAGATTCGGCGGAGCAGTTCTTC
CASSQDSAEQFF
>TRBJ2-7|many|TRBV5-1|TRBD2
TGCGCCAGCAGCCCAGCGGGGGTTAGCTCCTACGAGCAGTACTTC
CASSPAGVSSYEQYF
>TRBJ2-1|few|TRBV5-1|TRBD2
TGCGCCAGCAGCCCCCAGCGGTTGCGGGGGGGCTATAATGAGCAGTTCTTC
CASSPQRLRGGYNEQFF
>TRBJ1-4|few|TRBV3-1|.
TGTGCCAGCAGCCGTCGTTGGACTAATGAAAAACTGTTTTTT
CASSRRWTNEKLFF
>TRBJ1-6|many|TRBV12-3/TRBV12-4|TRBD1
TGTGCCAGCAGAGACAGGGGATACGATTCACCCCTCCACTTT
CASRDRGYDSPLHF
>TRBJ2-1|few|TRBV5-1|TRBD2
TGCGCCAGCAGCTTGGAGCGGGGGGGCCGAAATGAGCAGTTCTTC
CASSLERGGRNEQFF
>TRBJ2-6|many|TRBV6-2/TRBV6-3|.
TGTGCCAGCACCAAGACCGTCTCTGGGGCCAACGTCCTGACTTTC
CASTKTVSGANVLTF
>TRBJ1-1|many|TRBV12-3/TRBV12-4|.
TGTGCCAGCAGTTTGTGGGAGTTCACTGAAGCTTTCTTT
CASSLWEFTEAFF
>TRBJ2-3|.|TRBV4-1|.
TGCGCCAGCAGCCAGGACGGAAGAGCAGATACGCAGTATTTT
CASSQDGRADTQYF
>TRBJ2-5|few|TRBV7-2|.
TGTGCCAGCAGGGCCCTAGGGAATGAAGAGACCCAGTACTTC
CASRALGNEETQYF
>TRBJ1-6|few|TRBV5-1|.
TGCGCCAGCAGCTTGGATGGGCGAGGTTCACCCCTCCACTTT
CASSLDGRGSPLHF
>TRBJ2-7|.|TRBV7-9|.
TGTGCCAGCAGCGATCGGGACCGCTACTCCTACGAGCAGTACTTC
CASSDRDRYSYEQYF
>TRBJ2-2|few|TRBV6-1|TRBD1
TGTGCCAGCAGCCAACCCACCACCGGGACAGGACACGGGGAGCTGTTTTTT
CASSQPTTGTGHGELFF
>TRBJ2-1|many|TRBV20-1|TRBD2
TGCAGTGCTAGAGATTTGTCCGGGACTAGCGGGGGGCTCACCAATGAGCAGTTCTTC
CSARDLSGTSGGLTNEQFF
>TRBJ2-7|many|TRBV5-1|.
TGCGCCAGCAGCCTCCGGGGGGGACAGGGCCGCGAGGAGCAGTACTTC
CASSLRGGQGREEQYF
>TRBJ2-7|few|TRBV12-3/TRBV12-4|.
TGTGCCAGCAGTTTAGAGCTAGTCTCCTACGAGCAGTACTTC
CASSLELVSYEQYF
>TRBJ2-1|few|TRBV6-2/TRBV6-3|.
TGTGCCAGCAGCCCGACAGTCCTCGGTGAGCAGTTCTTC
CASSPTVLGEQFF
>TRBJ1-5|many|TRBV20-1|.
TGCAGTGCTACAATCGATCGGGGATGGGGTCAGCCCCAGCATTTT
CSATIDRGWGQPQHF
>TRBJ2-1|many|TRBV7-9|.
TGTGCCAGCAGCTTAGCTGGGACCGGGACTTTCAATGAGCAGTTCTTC
CASSLAGTGTFNEQFF
>TRBJ1-3|many|TRBV10-3|.
TGTGCCATCAAACAGGAGAGCTCTGGAAACACCATATATTTT
CAIKQESSGNTIYF
>TRBJ2-7|.|TRBV25-1|TRBD1
TGTGCCAGCAGTATTCCTGGACAGGGGTTCGAGCAGTACTTC
CASSIPGQGFEQYF
>TRBJ2-1|.|TRBV27|TRBD1
TGTGCCAGCAGTTCCCGGGACAGGGCCCACAATGAGCAGTTCTTC
CASSSRDRAHNEQFF
>TRBJ1-5|many|TRBV7-9|.
TGTGCCAGCAGCTTGTCCCTCGGCAGGCCCCAGCATTTT
CASSLSLGRPQHF
>TRBJ2-3|few|TRBV20-1|TRBD2
TGCAGTGCTAGAGATCCAGCGGGGGGCCTCACAGATACGCAGTATTTT
CSARDPAGGLTDTQYF
>TRBJ1-4|few|TRBV20-1|.
TGCAGTGCTCGGCTGTTGGACGTTACCTTT
CSARLLDVTF
>TRBJ2-2|.|TRBV7-2|.
TGTGCCAGCAGCTCTCAACGCGGGATCCAGGGCCCCGGGGAGCTGTTTTTT
CASSSQRGIQGPGELFF
>TRBJ2-3|.|TRBV20-1|.
TGCAGTGCTATTTGGGGGGCATCCACAGATACGCAGTATTTT
CSAIWGASTDTQYF
>TRBJ2-1|few|TRBV7-3|TRBD1
TGTGCCAGCAGCTTAACGCAGGCAGGGGGCTCCTACAATGAGCAGTTCTTC
CASSLTQAGGSYNEQFF
>TRBJ2-2|.|TRBV23-1|TRBD1
TGCGCCAGCAGTCAATCGGACAGGATTAACACCGGGGAGCTGTTTTTT
CASSQSDRINTGELFF
>TRBJ2-5|.|TRBV29-1|.
TGCAGCGTTGATGTGACGGACGGCCCGCTTGGGGGCCAGTACTTC
CSVDVTDGPLGGQYF
>TRBJ2-5|.|TRBV20-1|.
TGCAGTGCTAGATGGCAAGAGACCCAGTACTTC
CSARWQETQYF
>TRBJ2-3|few|TRBV9|TRBD1
TGTGCCAGCCGAGGGACAGCCACAGATACGCAGTATTTT
CASRGTATDTQYF
>TRBJ2-7|few|TRBV11-2|.
TGTGCCAGCAGCTTAGGTTCGGTTCCCGAGCAGTACTTC
CASSLGSVPEQYF
>TRBJ2-3|many|TRBV4-2|TRBD1
TGTGCCAGCAGCCAACATCCCGGACAGGGGACAGATACGCAGTATTTT
CASSQHPGQGTDTQYF
>TRBJ2-5|few|TRBV5-1|TRBD2
TGCGCCAGCAGCTTGGCAACTAGCGGGGGGGCCTCTCGGGAGACCCAGTACTTC
CASSLATSGGASRETQYF
>TRBJ2-3|few|TRBV20-1|TRBD2
TGCAGTGCTAGCCTCGGGGGGGCCCTCGCAGATACGCAGTATTTT
CSASLGGALADTQYF
>TRBJ2-5|few|TRBV18|.
TGTGCCAGCTCATACATCCTTTCGGCGGGGCCCCTCCAAGAGACCCAGTACTTC
CASSYILSAGPLQETQYF
>TRBJ2-1|.|TRBV6-1|TRBD2
TGTGCCAGCAACGGGGGGGCCAATGAGCAGTTCTTC
CASNGGANEQFF
>TRBJ2-3|many|TRBV3-1|TRBD2
TGTGCCAGCAGCCGAGATACTAGCGGGAGGGATACGCAGTATTTT
CASSRDTSGRDTQYF
>TRBJ2-7|many|TRBV7-9|TRBD2
TGTGCCAGCAGCCCTCGGACTAGCTCGGGACTGGACGAGCAGTACTTC
CASSPRTSSGLDEQYF
>TRBJ2-5|.|TRBV7-3|TRBD2
TGTGCCAGCAGCGCAAGTCGGGGGGGGCCAGAGACCCAGTACTTC
CASSASRGGPETQYF
>TRBJ1-1|few|TRBV4-1|.
TGCGCCAGCAGCCAAGAGGTCATCACTGAAGCTTTCTTT
CASSQEVITEAFF
>TRBJ2-1|many|TRBV20-1|TRBD1
TGCAGTGCTAGAGCCCGGACAGGGGGGTTCGATGAGCAGTTCTTC
CSARARTGGFDEQFF
>TRBJ2-3|many|TRBV10-1|TRBD2
TGCGCCAGCAGTGAGTGGCGGGGGGGCCCAGATACGCAGTATTTT
CASSEWRGGPDTQYF
>TRBJ2-5|few|TRBV24-1|TRBD1
TGTGCCACCAGTGAGCCGGGACAGGGGGCGCGGGAGACCCAGTACTTC
CATSEPGQGARETQYF
>TRBJ2-1|.|TRBV5-1|.
TGCGCCAGCAGAGCAAACAATGAGCAGTTCTTC
CASRANNEQFF
>TRBJ1-5|.|TRBV6-2/TRBV6-3|.
TGTGCCAGCGGGGGGGATGGCAATCAGCCCCAGCATTTT
CASGGDGNQPQHF
>TRBJ2-1|many|TRBV5-1|.
TGCGCCAGCAGCTTAGGGGACTACAATGAGCAGTTCTTC
CASSLGDYNEQFF
>TRBJ2-7|few|TRBV27|.
TGTGCCAGCAGTTTTGGACGTTGGGGGACTTCCTACGAGCAGTACTTC
CASSFGRWGTSYEQYF
>TRBJ2-5|.|TRBV2|TRBD1
TGTGCCAGCATTACCGGGACAGAGTACCAAGAGACCCAGTACTTC
CASITGTEYQETQYF